In this sample, the clone carrying this TCR beta chain turned up once. Only in-frame clones appear in the TCRdb table, and some are missing; sequencing was by immunoSEQ multiplex PCR. Of tens of thousands of clones detected, 86% appear once; the ten largest clones hold 0.7% to 0.9%. This sample stems from a study of OX40 agonist ivuxolimab in advanced cancers. Patients were ineligible given autoimmune disease history or systemic immunosuppression. This CDR3 spans 14 amino acids. CDR1 is MNHNY and CDR2 is SVGAGI in the germline V gene (reference sequence). V was trimmed by 4 bases and J by 6 bases, leaving 15 bases between them.

This clonotype was sampled from an adult with an advanced solid tumor such as melanoma, head and neck, liver or kidney cancer. Sequences were derived from CD4+ or CD8+ T cells sorted from blood, sampled in a trial of the OX40 agonist ivuxolimab. The chain combines TRBV6-6 with TRBJ1-1; D gene uncertain. CDR3 in amino acids: CASSSTVFNPEAFF. CDR3 coding DNA: TGTGCCAGCAGTTCGACCGTCTTCAACCCTGAAGCTTTCTTT.